Shown below are 21 T cell receptor beta chains from a single sample sequenced in a study of blood T cells in healthy people across ages. A second PCR, run for roughly 7 to 11 cycles, used a sample-barcoded 5' primer plus a J-beta primer mix. TCRdb re-derived calls from the 5' RACE reads in MiXCR, one entry per CDR3 protein. In the table there are more than 650,000 distinct CDR3 sequences, roughly 24% of which are singletons. In addition, the sample was reused for a study of T cells of mothers and their children.

Sequencing was done on a sample of blood. These receptors came from a boy aged 5-17 years in good health.

The chain recombines TRBV29-1 with TRBJ2-1; perhaps D is TRBD1 or TRBD2 (5 bases each). From germline, CDR1 is SQVTM and CDR2 ANQGSEA. V dropped 5 bases and J dropped 5 bases, with 13 bases sitting between them. The CDR3 is 13 residues long. CDR3 protein: CSVLRDRHNEQFF. CDR3 bases: TGCAGCGTTCTCCGGGACCGCCACAATGAGCAGTTCTTC.

J is TRBJ2-3 and V is TRBV4-1; D perhaps matches TRBD2 (6 bases). Trimming removed 0 bases at V and 7 bases at J, with 29 bases between. Germline CDR1 MGHRA, CDR2 YSYEKL. This CDR3 is 20 amino acids long. The CDR3, as DNA: TGCGCCAGCAGCCAAGAATGGAGCGGGTATGGGGAAAGGTTCATAAATACGCAGTATTTT. Its translation: CASSQEWSGYGERFINTQYF.

The rearrangement joins TRBV11-2 to TRBJ2-5; D gene unclear. TRBJ2-7 matches the DNA end more closely, so the J call is doubtful. This CDR3 comprises 12 residues. Germline V gives CDR1 SGHAT, CDR2 FQNNGV. CDR3 protein: CASRHMGAEQYF. The CDR3 region has the DNA TGTGCCAGCCGCCATATGGGCGCCGAGCAGTACTTC.

This clonotype was observed a few times. The chain recombines TRBV12-3 or TRBV12-4 with TRBJ2-5; D gene ambiguous. The CDR3 loop spans 14 amino acids. V lost 7 bases to trimming and J lost 0 bases, with 12 bases between them. The CDR3 coding sequence is TGTGCCAGCACTTTGTTCGACAACCAAGAGACCCAGTACTTC. This translates into CASTLFDNQETQYF.

J is TRBJ1-2 and V is TRBV7-2, with D unclear. Trimming took off 8 bases at V and 2 bases at J, with 12 bases between the two ends. CDR1 is SGHTA, CDR2 FQGNSA, per germline. The CDR3 consists of 13 residues. The CDR3 bases are TGTGCCAGCCCTTCCGAGTTCAACTATGGCTACACCTTC. Translating it yields CASPSEFNYGYTF.

The chain combines TRBV6-5 with TRBJ2-5; D is undetermined. The ends were cut back, 0 bases at V and 1 base at J, with 9 bases in the middle. CDR1 is MNHEY and CDR2 is SVGAGI in the germline V gene. This CDR3 is 15 amino acids long. The CDR3 DNA is TGTGCCAGCAGTTACTCGATGTCGGGCCAAGAGACCCAGTACTTC. Translated, it gives CASSYSMSGQETQYF.

This clonotype turned up a few times. The genes are TRBV29-1 and TRBJ2-3; 11 bases map to TRBD2. CDR3 length: 14 residues. Trimming took 2 bases from V and 3 from J; bases not matched to a gene: 1. Germline assignment: CDR1 SQVTM and CDR2 ANQGSEA. This CDR3 reads CSVEPSGGTDTQYF. The CDR3 bases are TGCAGCGTTGAACCTAGCGGGGGGACAGATACGCAGTATTTT.

This sequence joins TRBV2 and TRBJ2-5, with 7 bases matching TRBD1. The DNA end is a closer match to TRBJ2-7, so the J assignment may be wrong. The germline V gene has CDR1 SNHLY and CDR2 FYNNEI. This CDR3 is built from 13 residues. The CDR3 coding sequence is TGTGCCAGCGGAGACAGGGAGTTTTACGAGCAGTACTTC. This translates into CASGDREFYEQYF.

J is TRBJ2-7 and V is TRBV14; D call uncertain. CDR3 length: 16 residues. Germline V lookup: CDR1 SGHDN, CDR2 FVKESK. Between the trimmed V and J ends, which lost 1 base and 0 bases, there was a span of 13 bases. CDR3 loop: CASSQGYTYRSYEQYF. In DNA form, the CDR3 reads TGTGCCAGCAGCCAAGGGTATACATATCGCTCCTACGAGCAGTACTTC.

The chain is built from TRBV3-1 and TRBJ2-2; D not resolved. The CDR3 is made up of 12 amino acids. Germline CDR1 and CDR2: LGHDT and YNNKEL (reference sequence). Between the trimmed V and J ends, which lost 4 bases and 3 bases, there was a span of 3 bases. The CDR3, as DNA: TGTGCCAGCAGCCGACACACCGGGGAGCTGTTTTTT. It codes for CASSRHTGELFF.

This chain connects TRBV6-6 to TRBJ2-5; D remains ambiguous. Trimming took 7 bases from V and 6 from J, leaving 9 bases between them. CDR1 and CDR2 from the germline V gene are MNHNY and SVGAGI (reference sequence). CDR3 length: 11 residues. The CDR3 loop reads CASTPGKTQYF. CDR3 sequence (DNA): TGTGCCAGCACCCCTGGGAAGACCCAGTACTTC.

This clonotype was observed a handful of times. The chain uses TRBV13 and TRBJ1-1; the D is unclear. The CDR3 consists of 14 residues. V lost 4 bases and J lost 6, with 15 bases in between. Per germline, CDR1 PRHDT and CDR2 FYEKMQ (reference sequence). In nucleotides, the CDR3 is TGTGCCAGCAGCTCCGGGCGCCCGAAACCTGAAGCTTTCTTT. Translated, it gives CASSSGRPKPEAFF.

This clonotype was detected only a few times. This rearrangement joins TRBV5-5 to TRBJ2-2; D possibly corresponds to TRBD1 (6 bases). The CDR3 has 17 residues. Germline V CDR1 and CDR2: SGHKS, YYEKEE (reference sequence). Trimming removed 4 bases from V and 3 bases from J, with 19 bases in between. The CDR3 protein is CASSGHRALMDTGELFF. In nucleotides, the CDR3 is TGTGCCAGCAGCGGGCACAGGGCCTTAATGGACACCGGGGAGCTGTTTTTT.

CDR3 nucleotide sequence: TGCAGTGCTAGTGAAGGTCCCAACGAGCAGTACTTC. Amino acids: CSASEGPNEQYF. V usage is TRBV20-1 and J usage is TRBJ2-7; D not resolved. The CDR3 covers 12 residues. The germline gives CDR1 DFQATT, CDR2 SNEGSKA (reference sequence). V lost 3 bases and J 5 bases, leaving 11 bases between the germline ends.

This clonotype was detected only a few times. V is TRBV7-9 and J is TRBJ2-4; a possible D gene is TRBD1 (5 bases). The CDR3 is 14 residues long. Germline V gives CDR1 SEHNR, CDR2 FQNEAQ (reference sequence). V lost 1 base to trimming and J lost 4 bases, with 8 bases between them. The CDR3 protein is CASSLGNRKNIQYF. CDR3 DNA: TGTGCCAGCAGCTTAGGGAACAGGAAAAACATTCAGTACTTC.

This clonotype turned up a few times. The chain combines TRBV2 with TRBJ2-1, with D tentatively TRBD2 (6 bases). The DNA end lines up better with TRBJ2-5; the J call may be wrong. CDR3 length: 14 amino acids. Germline V gene sequence: CDR1 SNHLY, CDR2 FYNNEI. CDR3: CASSRERAIETQYF. CDR3 sequence (DNA): TGTGCCAGCAGTAGGGAGCGGGCCATAGAGACCCAGTACTTC.

This clonotype has a handful of counts. The germline gene is not matched at one end of the junction; a read error may be the cause. This chain connects TRBV7-9 to TRBJ2-7, with D maybe TRBD2 (5 bases). The CDR3 extends over 18 amino acids. CDR1 and CDR2 from the germline V gene are SEHNR and FQNEAQ (reference sequence). The CDR3 sequence is CASSSLSGRSEIYYEQYF. In nucleotides, the CDR3 is TGCGCCAGCAGCTCCTTATCGGGAAGGAGCGAGATATACTACGAGCAGTACTTC.

This clonotype was recorded a few times. Here the CDR3 DNA reads TGTGCCAGCTCACCATTCTCGAGGGAGCAGGCCTACAATGAGCAGTTCTTC. Translating it yields CASSPFSREQAYNEQFF. The chain uses TRBV18 and TRBJ2-1; D possibly corresponds to TRBD2 (5 bases). V shed 2 bases and J shed 2 bases, with 16 bases lying between them. The germline V gene has CDR1 KGHSH and CDR2 LQKENI. The CDR3 is made up of 17 amino acids.

This clonotype was counted ten times or more. The chain recombines TRBV28 with TRBJ2-5, with 11 bases fitting TRBD1. Germline CDR1 and CDR2: MDHEN and SYDVKM. This CDR3 is built from 14 residues. J was trimmed by 5 bases and V by 7 bases; bases with no gene match: 6. CDR3: CASTLDRGPETQYF. The DNA of the CDR3 is TGTGCCAGCACGCTGGACAGGGGGCCGGAGACCCAGTACTTC. Variable domain in full (rest from reference TRBV28 and TRBJ2-5): DVKVTQSSRYLVKRTGEKVFLECVQDMDHENMFWYRQDPGLGLRLIYFSYDVKMKEKGDIPEGYSVSREKKERFSLILESASTNQTSMYLCASTLDRGPETQYFGPGTRLLVL.

The chain carries TRBV29-1 and TRBJ2-5; 9 nucleotides match TRBD1. V lost 6 bases to trimming and J lost 5 bases; unmatched junction nucleotides: 16. Germline CDR1 and CDR2: SQVTM and ANQGSEA. The CDR3 contains 16 residues. The CDR3 reads CSVAGAPGQGWETQYF. The CDR3 DNA sequence: TGCAGCGTCGCTGGGGCACCGGGACAGGGTTGGGAGACCCAGTACTTC.

This clonotype was seen more than once but under ten times. The chain couples TRBV27 to TRBJ2-2; D is possibly TRBD1 or TRBD2 (5 bases each). The CDR3 spans 10 residues. Trimming shortened V by 9 bases and J by 11 bases, and 10 bases separated the two germline ends. Looked up from germline, CDR1 is MNHEY and CDR2 is SMNVEV (reference sequence). Here the CDR3 DNA reads TGTGCCAGTGGGGGTAGAGAGCTGTTTTTT. Translated: CASGGRELFF.